This TCR beta chain was sequenced during a study of CD8 T cells in acute hepatitis C reinfection. The time point is: naive CD8 control sorted from an acute-time-point sample. Sequenced by immunoSEQ multiplex PCR; TCRdb stores in-frame clones only, minus some. This table has 30,000 to 40,000 clones, 80% to 90% appearing once. V lost 3 bases and J lost 0, with 8 bases in between. CDR3 length equals 15 residues. Germline V gene sequence: CDR1 MNHEY, CDR2 SVGAGI. The receptor was isolated from a woman younger than 30 who spontaneously cleared hepatitis C infection. V is TRBV6-5 and J is TRBJ2-2; D ambiguous. The sequencing sample was made of naive CD8+ T cells from PBMCs. The CDR3 is CASSYLQTNTGELFF. The CDR3 DNA sequence: TGTGCCAGCAGTTATCTCCAAACGAACACCGGGGAGCTGTTTTTT.